This note documents a single T cell receptor beta chain sequence. Antigen unknown. A much larger clone is a single base away; this may be a read error. TCRbeta libraries were built with three rounds of nested PCR, modified from ARM-PCR. MiXCR, run by TCRdb on the multiplex PCR reads, gives a single entry per CDR3 protein. The sample records 47,000 or so distinct CDR3 sequences, around 59% being singletons. This sample's RNA came from whole unsorted tissue. The normal lung tissue was taken more than 3 cm from the tumor edge. This entry belongs to a study of tumor and adjacent non-tumor tissue in lung cancer. The germline V gene has CDR1 SGHNT and CDR2 YENEEA. This CDR3 is 15 amino acids long. Study-wide results and limits: Tumor repertoires had a smaller top 100 clone share than normal lung. Significantly higher TCR diversity was found in tumor than normal lung.

The TCR sequence derives from a woman aged 70-85 years with non-small cell lung cancer. The specimen was distant non-tumor lung tissue. This rearrangement joins TRBV11-3 to TRBJ2-3; no reliable D call. This CDR3 is CASSLGLTYTVTQYF. CDR3 nucleotides: TGTGCCAGCAGCTTAGGACTTACCTACACAGTTACGCAGTATTTT.